The following is a T cell receptor beta chain sequence with its context. What it recognizes is unknown. This sample stems from a study of OX40 agonist ivuxolimab in advanced cancers. Study background: Patients receiving dose escalation had hepatocellular carcinoma, melanoma, renal cell or head and neck cancer. Study observations and caveats: There were, on average, more expanded clones in CD8+ T cells than in CD4+. Some of the lowest clonal expansion was seen in partial responders at 0.1-3.0 mg/kg.

Cycle 7 day 1, cycle 4 day 1, and baseline were the timepoints at which blood was sampled. The table came from immunoSEQ multiplex PCR; TCRdb's copy has only in-frame clones and leaves some out. The sample records about 73,000 clones, 75% to 95% being singletons. Trimming cost V 1 base and J 1 base, with 18 bases left between them. Germline values: CDR1 SGHTS, CDR2 YDEGEE. The CDR3 length is 18 residues. Sequenced material: CD4+ or CD8+ T cells sorted from blood, taken in a trial of the OX40 agonist ivuxolimab. The source of this sequence is an adult with an advanced solid tumor such as melanoma, head and neck, liver or kidney cancer. The genes are TRBV5-8 and TRBJ1-5, with a possible D match to TRBD1 (5 bases). CDR3 nucleotides: TGTGCCAGCAGCTTGAACCAGGGAAGCAAGAGAAGCAATCAGCCCCAGCATTTT. Amino acid sequence: CASSLNQGSKRSNQPQHF.